These 16 T cell receptor beta chains came from one sample sequenced in a study of cytomegalovirus exposure and HLA in healthy donors. PCR employed 60 Vbeta and 13 Jbeta primers. The repertoire was sequenced with immunoSEQ multiplex PCR; TCRdb's copy has only in-frame clones and lacks some. The sample includes 80,000 to 90,000 clones, 60% to 80% of them seen just once. Material for sequencing was PBMCs. The receptors shown here come from a man between 40 and 49 years old in good health and CMV-seronegative.

The chain combines TRBV5-4 with TRBJ1-2; 7 bases are shared with TRBD1. Germline trimming cut 4 bases from V and 6 bases from J; bases unmatched to any gene: 6. Germline values: CDR1 SGHNT, CDR2 YYREEE (reference sequence). CDR3 length equals 13 residues. Here the CDR3 reads CASSPDRADGYTF. The CDR3 DNA follows: TGTGCCAGCAGCCCTGACAGGGCAGATGGCTACACCTTC.

The chain has TRBV19 and TRBJ2-1, with 14 bases lining up with TRBD2. Germline trimming cut 6 bases from V and 5 bases from J; bases unmatched to any gene: 6. Germline V gene lookup returns CDR1 LNHDA and CDR2 SQIVND (reference sequence). The CDR3 is 16 amino acids. This CDR3 reads CASRDQGLAGDNEQFF. In nucleotides, the CDR3 is TGTGCCAGTAGGGACCAGGGACTAGCGGGAGACAATGAGCAGTTCTTC.

The V call is TRBV15, the J call TRBJ1-1; unclear D gene. The CDR3 has 15 residues. Germline CDR1 reads LNHNV; CDR2 reads YYDKDF (reference sequence). Trimming removed 0 bases at V and 8 bases at J, with 16 bases between. For the CDR3, the DNA is TGTGCCACCAGCAGAGAAACGGGAGGGTGGGGAGAAGCTTTCTTT. Its translation: CATSRETGGWGEAFF.

The V call is TRBV7-6, the J call TRBJ2-7; 8 bases align to TRBD1. Germline CDR1 reads SGHVS; CDR2 reads FNYEAQ. V lost 5 bases to trimming and J lost 6 bases; unmatched junction nucleotides: 6. The CDR3 contains 13 residues. CDR3: CASSPGTGGEQYF. The CDR3 nucleotides read TGTGCCAGCAGCCCAGGGACAGGCGGCGAGCAGTACTTC.

The rearrangement uses TRBV28 and TRBJ1-5; D unclear. From germline, CDR1 is MDHEN and CDR2 SYDVKM. The V end lost 7 bases, the J end lost 2 bases, and 6 bases lay between the germline ends. The length of the CDR3 is 12 residues. CDR3 sequence: CASTVRNQPQHF. Written as DNA, the CDR3 is TGTGCCAGCACGGTACGCAATCAGCCCCAGCATTTT.

The chain combines TRBV6-1 with TRBJ2-6, with D possibly TRBD1 on 5 matching bases. CDR3 length: 14 amino acids. Trimming cost V 7 bases and J 2 bases, with 9 bases left between them. CDR1 MNHNS and CDR2 SASEGT come from the germline V gene. CDR3 sequence: CASTSRAGANVLTF. In DNA, the CDR3 is TGTGCCAGCACCTCCAGGGCTGGGGCCAACGTCCTGACTTTC.

This clone has more than one count but fewer than ten. This chain connects TRBV18 to TRBJ2-2, with D perhaps matching TRBD1 (6 bases). The germline V and J ends were trimmed by 2 bases and 4 bases, with 11 bases remaining between them. The CDR3 is 15 amino acids. Germline assignment: CDR1 KGHSH and CDR2 LQKENI. This CDR3 is CASSPRQVITGELFF. The CDR3 DNA follows: TGTGCCAGCTCACCAAGACAGGTTATCACCGGGGAGCTGTTTTTT.

The chain is built from TRBV28 and TRBJ2-7, with 7 bases aligning to TRBD1. Looked up from germline, CDR1 is MDHEN and CDR2 is SYDVKM. J gave up 5 bases and V 3 bases, and 10 bases lay outside the gene matches. There are 15 residues in the CDR3. CDR3 sequence reads: CASSLTGSTLDEQYF. The CDR3 DNA sequence: TGTGCCAGCAGTTTGACAGGGTCCACGTTGGACGAGCAGTACTTC.

The chain employs TRBV6-6 and TRBJ2-3, with D maybe TRBD2 (5 bases). Germline V lookup: CDR1 MNHNY, CDR2 SVGAGI (reference sequence). The CDR3 has 14 amino acids. The V end lost 6 bases, the J end lost 2 bases, and 12 bases lay between the germline ends. The CDR3 here is CASRLGGLTDTQYF. The CDR3 DNA follows: TGTGCCAGCAGGCTGGGCGGACTCACAGATACGCAGTATTTT.

J is TRBJ2-2 and V is TRBV29-1; D remains unclear. V was clipped by 5 bases and J by 2 bases, with 9 bases between them. The CDR3 totals 13 residues. CDR1 is SQVTM, CDR2 ANQGSEA, per germline. The CDR3 DNA sequence: TGCAGCGTTCAAACAGACAACACCGGGGAGCTGTTTTTT. Translation gives CSVQTDNTGELFF.

V usage is TRBV5-1 and J usage is TRBJ1-5; D is uncertain. Per the germline V gene, CDR1 is SGHRS and CDR2 is YFSETQ. The CDR3 has 13 residues. V gave up 3 bases and J gave up 7 bases, with 11 bases separating them. CDR3 bases: TGCGCCAGCAGCTATTCGGCGGGACAGCCCCAGCATTTT. Residues: CASSYSAGQPQHF.

The chain employs TRBV28 and TRBJ2-1; D might be TRBD2 (6 bases). The germline V gene encodes CDR1 MDHEN and CDR2 SYDVKM. V shed 8 bases and J shed 2 bases, with 13 bases lying between them. The CDR3 is 14 amino acids. CDR3 DNA sequence: TGTGCCAGCGGATCACCGGGAGCCTACAATGAGCAGTTCTTC. Translating it yields CASGSPGAYNEQFF. The full variable domain, with the rest looked up from reference TRBV28 and TRBJ2-1, is DVKVTQSSRYLVKRTGEKVFLECVQDMDHENMFWYRQDPGLGLRLIYFSYDVKMKEKGDIPEGYSVSREKKERFSLILESASTNQTSMYLCASGSPGAYNEQFFGPGTRLTVL.

J is TRBJ2-7 and V is TRBV19; D is perhaps TRBD2 (6 bases). CDR3 length equals 14 residues. V was cut by 5 bases and J by 2 bases, with 13 bases left in between. CDR1 is LNHDA and CDR2 is SQIVND in the germline V gene (reference sequence). CDR3 sequence reads: CASSVEGRTYEQYF. The CDR3 DNA sequence: TGTGCCAGTAGTGTGGAGGGTCGGACCTACGAGCAGTACTTC. Supplemented by reference TRBV19 and TRBJ2-7, the full variable domain reads DGGITQSPKYLFRKEGQNVTLSCEQNLNHDAMYWYRQDPGQGLRLIYYSQIVNDFQKGDIAEGYSVSREKKESFPLTVTSAQKNPTAFYLCASSVEGRTYEQYFGPGTRLTVT.

This clone showed up many times. Other nucleotide sequences from this sample produce the same CDR3. The chain couples TRBV28 to TRBJ2-3, with 7 bases lining up with TRBD2. This CDR3 is built from 14 residues. The V and J ends lost 5 bases and 1 base, in that order; junction bases with no gene match: 3. The germline V gene has CDR1 MDHEN and CDR2 SYDVKM. CDR3 protein: CASSRGDGTDTQYF. The CDR3 nucleotides read TGTGCCAGCAGTCGGGGGGATGGCACAGATACGCAGTATTTT.

The chain combines TRBV6-6 with TRBJ2-7; TRBD2 might be the D (5 bases). Germline CDR1 and CDR2: MNHNY and SVGAGI (reference sequence). V was clipped by 5 bases and J by 2 bases, with 19 bases between them. This CDR3 contains 16 residues. CDR3 loop: CASSPPGPQRAYEQYF. CDR3 DNA sequence: TGTGCCAGCAGTCCACCGGGCCCTCAGAGGGCCTACGAGCAGTACTTC.

This rearrangement joins TRBV11-3 to TRBJ1-4; TRBD1 matches at 8 bases. The germline CDR1 and CDR2 sequences are SGHNT and YENEEA. The CDR3 sequence is 14 residues long. V shed 1 base and J 7 bases; nucleotides not matched to a gene: 2. The CDR3 sequence is CASSLGQGFEKLFF. CDR3 DNA sequence: TGTGCCAGCAGCTTAGGACAGGGGTTTGAAAAACTGTTTTTT.